This TCR beta chain appears in the sequencing data of a study of beta chain bispecific antibodies for T cell cancers. Study-level background: Sequenced cells survived coculture with leukemia lines plus bispecific antibodies.

Study-level results: Versus anti-CD19, anti-TRBV12 exposure cut the TRBV12-3 share of TRBV signal by 98.9%. In these mixed samples, most targeted TRBV reads derived from the leukemia cell line.

In TCRdb, the 5' RACE reads were re-called with MiXCR into one record per CDR3 protein. The table lists tens of thousands of distinct CDR3 sequences, approximately 2% of them singletons. Blood mononuclear cells were expanded for two to three days using either OKT3 anti-CD3 antibody or CD3/CD28 beads. The length of the CDR3 is 19 residues. Germline CDR1 is ENHRY and CDR2 is SYGVKD. Trimming cost V 1 base and J 2 bases; bases outside gene matches: 12. This clonotype was counted ten times or more. The target antigen is unknown. The chain has TRBV10-3 and TRBJ2-2; TRBD1 aligns across 8 bases. The sequence derives from a human donor in good health. Some clones in this sample may be carry-over from other donors' samples. This specimen consisted of healthy donor T cells cultured with leukemia cells, obtained from a culture containing a bispecific antibody targeting TCR Vbeta12. CDR3 nucleotide sequence: TGTGCCATCAGTGAGTGGGACAGGCCCCTCCTTCTCAACACCGGGGAGCTGTTTTTT. Amino acid sequence: CAISEWDRPLLLNTGELFF.